Listed below are T cell receptor beta chains from one sample, sequenced in a study of metastatic and nonmetastatic thyroid tumors. TCRdb re-analyzed the PCR reads through MiXCR. This table has 40,000 to 45,000 clones, more than 3% appearing once. Input material: blood. These receptor sequences come from a female donor with papillary thyroid cancer or a benign thyroid nodule (not recorded which). Some clones in this sample may be carry-over from other donors' samples. CDR3s include the opening cysteine and the closing phenylalanine or tryptophan. The D gene is left open where the match is weak. Rows may omit the clone size; those that give it use once, few, many or a size class.

v_gene,j_gene,d_gene,abundance,CDR3aa,CDR3nt
TRBV6-1,TRBJ2-7,-,many,CASSERWDEQYF,TGTGCCAGCAGTGAACGGTGGGACGAGCAGTACTTC
TRBV30,TRBJ2-5,TRBD1,many,CAWTGGTGWETQYF,TGTGCCTGGACCGGGGGGACAGGGTGGGAGACCCAGTACTTC
TRBV12-5,TRBJ2-5,TRBD2,-,CASGLGSGGTQETQYF,TGTGCTAGTGGTTTGGGGTCGGGGGGAACCCAAGAGACCCAGTACTTC
TRBV28,TRBJ2-1,-,few,CASSLTGVGVDEQFF,TGTGCCAGCAGTTTAACGGGGGTGGGGGTCGATGAACAGTTCTTC
TRBV2,TRBJ1-3,-,few,CASSGVAGNTIYF,TGTGCCAGCAGTGGGGTTGCCGGAAACACCATATATTTT
TRBV20-1,TRBJ1-5,-,medium-sized,CSARKSNQPQHF,TGCAGTGCTAGAAAGAGCAATCAGCCCCAGCATTTT
TRBV12-3/TRBV12-4,TRBJ2-1,TRBD2,few,CASSPRAGGDNEQFF,TGTGCCAGCAGTCCGCGGGCGGGGGGGGACAATGAGCAGTTCTTC
TRBV5-6,TRBJ1-1,-,-,CASTPTGNTEAFF,TGTGCCAGCACCCCTACAGGGAACACTGAAGCTTTCTTT
TRBV20-1,TRBJ2-1,TRBD2,few,CSTTAPGLAGSRGEQFF,TGCAGTACTACGGCCCCTGGACTAGCGGGAAGTCGCGGAGAGCAGTTCTTC
TRBV7-2,TRBJ2-7,-,few,CASSMTGTHEQYF,TGTGCCAGCAGCATGACAGGGACTCACGAGCAGTACTTC
TRBV6-4,TRBJ2-2,TRBD2,-,CASSGGSTGELFF,TGTGCCAGCAGTGGCGGGAGCACCGGGGAGCTGTTTTTT
TRBV6-1,TRBJ2-2,TRBD2,many,CASRGTSGTHGELFF,TGTGCCAGCAGGGGGACTAGCGGGACTCACGGGGAGCTGTTTTTT
TRBV4-1,TRBJ2-1,-,few,CASSQEGETADYNEQFF,TGCGCCAGCAGCCAAGAGGGAGAGACAGCGGATTACAATGAGCAGTTCTTC
TRBV20-1,TRBJ1-2,-,few,CSAPSPAGALLGNYGYTF,TGCAGTGCTCCGTCTCCTGCGGGGGCCCTTTTGGGAAACTATGGCTACACCTTC
TRBV7-2,TRBJ2-1,-,few,CASSLAYEQFF,TGTGCCAGCAGCTTAGCGTATGAGCAGTTCTTC
TRBV20-1,TRBJ2-7,TRBD2,many,CSARVLAGDEQYF,TGCAGTGCTAGAGTACTAGCGGGAGACGAGCAGTACTTC
TRBV27,TRBJ2-3,TRBD2,few,CASSFPNGRTSVEMSTDTQYF,TGTGCCAGCAGTTTCCCGAACGGAAGGACTAGCGTCGAAATGAGCACAGATACGCAGTATTTT
TRBV11-2,TRBJ2-7,TRBD1,few,CASSLGQGAYEQYF,TGTGCCAGCAGCCTCGGACAGGGGGCGTACGAGCAGTACTTC
TRBV28,TRBJ2-1,-,many,CASSWWGLEQFF,TGTGCCAGCAGTTGGTGGGGACTTGAGCAGTTCTTC
TRBV2,TRBJ1-5,-,many,CASSGSVYSNQPQHF,TGTGCCAGCAGTGGGTCAGTTTATAGCAATCAGCCCCAGCATTTT
TRBV6-2/TRBV6-3,TRBJ2-4,-,many,CASSSDRTVAKNIQYF,TGTGCCAGCAGTTCGGACAGAACAGTAGCCAAAAACATTCAGTACTTC
TRBV2,TRBJ1-2,-,-,CASSEDSSYGYTF,TGTGCCAGCAGCGAGGACTCCTCCTATGGCTACACCTTC
TRBV7-8,TRBJ1-5,-,-,CASSQTGSNQPQHF,TGTGCCAGCAGCCAGACAGGTAGCAATCAGCCCCAGCATTTT
TRBV5-4,TRBJ2-6,-,many,CASSVGGANVLTF,TGTGCCAGCAGCGTCGGAGGGGCCAACGTCCTGACTTTC
TRBV7-8,TRBJ1-6,-,-,CASSLPPRRSNSPLHF,TGTGCCAGCAGCCTCCCTCCCCGACGGTCAAATTCACCCCTCCACTTT
TRBV6-6,TRBJ2-1,-,few,CASGYSRTWNSEQFF,TGTGCCAGCGGTTACTCACGAACATGGAACAGTGAGCAGTTCTTC
TRBV11-2,TRBJ1-4,-,-,CASSLSASRINEKLFF,TGTGCCAGCAGCTTATCGGCCTCCAGAATTAATGAAAAACTGTTTTTT
TRBV7-2,TRBJ2-7,TRBD1,-,CASNGQGAYEQYF,TGTGCCAGCAACGGGCAGGGGGCCTACGAGCAGTACTTC
TRBV6-1,TRBJ1-3,TRBD1,many,CASSFPGTDGNTIYF,TGTGCCAGCAGTTTTCCCGGGACAGACGGGAACACCATATATTTT
TRBV29-1,TRBJ1-4,-,many,CSAGLAGKLFF,TGCAGCGCCGGACTGGCCGGGAAACTGTTTTTT
TRBV27,TRBJ2-7,-,-,CASTPGTNLYEQYF,TGTGCCAGCACCCCCGGGACAAACCTCTACGAGCAGTACTTC
TRBV19,TRBJ1-6,TRBD1,many,CASSISGTGVGSPLHF,TGTGCCAGTAGTATCTCCGGGACAGGGGTAGGTTCACCCCTCCACTTT
TRBV11-2,TRBJ2-7,-,many,CASSPRGFYEQYF,TGTGCCAGCAGCCCCCGGGGATTCTACGAGCAGTACTTC
TRBV19,TRBJ1-5,TRBD1,medium-sized,CASSIMGQGERNQPQHF,TGTGCCAGTAGTATCATGGGACAGGGTGAACGCAATCAGCCCCAGCATTTT
TRBV25-1,TRBJ2-3,TRBD2,few,CASSGGDGGSTDTQYF,TGTGCCAGCAGTGGAGGAGACGGGGGGAGCACAGATACGCAGTATTTT
TRBV30,TRBJ1-1,TRBD1,-,CAWSVGTGNVVEAFF,TGTGCCTGGAGTGTAGGGACAGGGAATGTGGTTGAAGCTTTCTTT
TRBV9,TRBJ2-2,TRBD2,many,CASSETLLAGGTTGELFF,TGTGCCAGCAGCGAGACCTTGCTAGCGGGAGGGACCACCGGGGAGCTGTTTTTT
TRBV6-1,TRBJ2-7,-,few,CASSTRGTAYEQYF,TGTGCCAGCTCCACAAGGGGTACAGCCTACGAGCAGTACTTC
TRBV5-6,TRBJ2-1,-,-,CASSSFMGIGEQFF,TGTGCCAGCAGCTCCTTCATGGGGATCGGTGAGCAGTTCTTC
TRBV3-1,TRBJ1-1,-,many,CASSQDATAEAFF,TGTGCCAGCAGCCAAGATGCTACCGCTGAAGCTTTCTTT
TRBV30,TRBJ1-6,TRBD1,once,CAWSGTGPGGISPLHF,TGTGCCTGGAGCGGGACAGGCCCCGGGGGAATTTCACCCCTCCACTTT
TRBV6-4,TRBJ2-3,TRBD2,few,CASSDSTSGGNTQYF,TGTGCCAGCAGTGACTCGACTAGCGGGGGAAATACGCAGTATTTT
TRBV2,TRBJ1-2,TRBD1,few,CASSGQGTWGYTF,TGTGCCAGCAGCGGACAGGGGACTTGGGGCTACACCTTC
TRBV14,TRBJ2-1,TRBD2,many,CASSRWTSGSAEQFF,TGTGCCAGCAGCCGCTGGACTAGCGGGAGTGCTGAGCAGTTCTTC
TRBV7-9,TRBJ1-4,-,-,CASSLGGGQHNEKLFF,TGTGCCAGCAGCTTAGGGGGTGGACAACATAATGAAAAACTGTTTTTT
TRBV5-1,TRBJ1-1,TRBD1,-,CASSLDAGGNTEAFF,TGCGCCAGCAGCTTGGATGCAGGGGGGAACACTGAAGCTTTCTTT
TRBV20-1,TRBJ2-3,-,many,CSASTGWGTDTQYF,TGCAGTGCTAGCACAGGGTGGGGGACAGATACGCAGTATTTT
TRBV6-5,TRBJ1-5,-,many,CASSYSITGNQPQHF,TGTGCCAGCAGTTACTCGATTACAGGGAATCAGCCCCAGCATTTT
TRBV5-1,TRBJ1-2,TRBD1,many,CASSYSSGQVGNYGYTF,TGCGCCAGCAGCTACTCCTCCGGACAGGTGGGAAACTATGGCTACACCTTC
TRBV7-8,TRBJ2-7,-,many,CAGSRDIGTSSYEQYF,TGTGCCGGCAGCCGGGACATAGGTACAAGTTCCTACGAGCAGTACTTC
TRBV24-1,TRBJ2-1,-,many,CATSVWNEQFF,TGTGCCACCAGTGTCTGGAATGAGCAGTTCTTC
TRBV4-1,TRBJ2-3,TRBD2,many,CASSQDLAGGLSRTDTQYF,TGCGCCAGCAGCCAAGATCTAGCGGGAGGGCTCTCCCGCACAGATACGCAGTATTTT